What follows is one TCR beta chain and its context. No antigen is known for it. 13 Jbeta primers and 60 Vbeta primers were used for the PCR. Produced via immunoSEQ multiplex PCR; TCRdb's table is partial and in-frame only. In total, the table holds about 130,000 clones. CDR3 length equals 13 residues. CDR1 and CDR2 from the germline V gene are SEHNR and FQNEAQ (reference sequence). This entry belongs to a study of cytomegalovirus exposure and HLA in healthy donors. Study-wide background: HLA-typed donors were the source of around 80 million unique TCRs, which an early data release held. General study results and limits: The CMV antigen specificity of three CMV-associated chains was confirmed through in vitro analysis. Later work associated approximately 17,000 TCR beta sequences with HLA alleles at 0.05 false discovery rate.

Nominal health characterized the donors when sampled, though unrecorded immune exposures were likely. The chain joins TRBV7-9 to TRBJ2-5, with 7 bases that match TRBD1. With the DNA end fitting TRBJ2-7 better, the J assignment may be wrong. The source of this sequence is a woman aged 60 to 75 in good health and CMV-seronegative. Material for sequencing was PBMCs. Here the CDR3 DNA reads TGTGCCAGCAGCCCGGGACAGACCTACGAGCAGTACTTC. It translates to CASSPGQTYEQYF.